The 21 T cell receptor beta chains given below trace back to one sample, sequenced in a study of blood T cell repertoires in COVID-19. The method was immunoSEQ multiplex PCR; TCRdb's version includes in-frame clones alone and lacks a portion of them. The sample yields about 140,000 clones, 75% to 85% seen once. Input material: peripheral blood. The receptors come from a man between 45 and 60 years old with acute or convalescent COVID-19.

This rearrangement joins TRBV19 to TRBJ1-4, with TRBD1 matching 8 bases. Germline V gene lookup returns CDR1 LNHDA and CDR2 SQIVND (reference sequence). Trimming removed 0 bases from V and 6 bases from J; junction bases left unmatched: 0. CDR3 length equals 14 residues. This chain's CDR3 is CASSIETGDEKLFF. CDR3 coding DNA: TGTGCCAGTAGTATAGAGACAGGGGATGAAAAACTGTTTTTT.

In this sample, this clone turned up a few times. The chain uses TRBV6-5 and TRBJ1-2; 9 nucleotides agree with TRBD1. This CDR3 spans 13 amino acids. The germline CDR1 and CDR2 sequences are MNHEY and SVGAGI. The V segment lost 5 bases and the J segment 8 bases; nucleotides outside the gene matches: 6. The CDR3 sequence is CASSRGQGIGYTF. The CDR3 DNA reads as TGTGCCAGCAGTCGGGGACAGGGCATCGGCTACACCTTC.

This clone appeared a few times. The chain couples TRBV11-3 to TRBJ1-4; 12 bases are shared with TRBD1. With 5 bases clipped from V and 7 bases from J, the junction kept 11 bases outside the gene matches. The germline V gene has CDR1 SGHNT and CDR2 YENEEA. The CDR3 has 17 residues. The chain's CDR3 is CASSHGTGGSEGEKLFF. The CDR3 bases are TGTGCCAGCAGCCATGGGACAGGGGGCTCAGAGGGTGAAAAACTGTTTTTT.

The chain recombines TRBV7-8 with TRBJ1-2; unclear D gene. This CDR3 is 15 amino acids long. Germline CDR1 and CDR2: SGHVS and FQNEAQ. With 1 base removed from V and 0 bases from J, the gap between germline ends came to 9 bases. CDR3 DNA sequence: TGTGCCAGCAGCTTAGTTAGATATTCTAACTATGGCTACACCTTC. As protein: CASSLVRYSNYGYTF.

The rearrangement joins TRBV6-5 to TRBJ2-2; D might be TRBD1 (5 bases). The ends were cut back, 6 bases at V and 7 bases at J, with 12 bases in the middle. Germline V gene lookup returns CDR1 MNHEY and CDR2 SVGAGI. This CDR3 spans 13 amino acids. The CDR3 region has the DNA TGTGCCAGCAGAATTAATCAGGGCGGGGAGCTGTTTTTT. Translating gives CASRINQGGELFF.

The chain combines TRBV20-1 with TRBJ1-1, with 7 bases matching TRBD1. Germline loops: CDR1 DFQATT, CDR2 SNEGSKA (reference sequence). V lost 3 bases to trimming and J lost 6 bases; unmatched junction nucleotides: 4. The CDR3 is 12 amino acids. The CDR3 region has the DNA TGCAGTGCTAGTAACAGGGGCGCTGAAGCTTTCTTT. This translates into CSASNRGAEAFF.

V usage is TRBV30 and J usage is TRBJ1-4, with a tentative D call TRBD1 (6 bases). With 7 bases removed from V and 5 bases from J, the gap between germline ends came to 17 bases. This CDR3 comprises 14 residues. Germline V gene data show CDR1 as GTSNPN and CDR2 as SVGIG (reference sequence). CDR3 in amino acids: CALGGGGANEKLFF. DNA for the CDR3: TGTGCCTTGGGAGGCGGGGGGGCCAATGAAAAACTGTTTTTT.

The chain joins TRBV6-5 to TRBJ2-7; D might be TRBD2 (7 bases). Germline V gene data show CDR1 as MNHEY and CDR2 as SVGAGI. The CDR3 is made up of 15 amino acids. Trimming removed 4 bases at V and 3 bases at J, with 16 bases between. Here the CDR3 reads CASSSGGSGYYEQYF. CDR3 sequence (DNA): TGTGCCAGCAGTTCGGGGGGCTCAGGGTACTACGAGCAGTACTTC.

The chain carries TRBV19 and TRBJ2-1, with 8 bases that match TRBD2. With V trimmed by 2 bases and J by 7 bases, 7 bases remained unmatched. From germline, CDR1 is LNHDA and CDR2 SQIVND (reference sequence). The CDR3 is 15 residues long. The CDR3 DNA sequence: TGTGCCAGTAGTATACTAGCGGGCCTAGGGAATGAGCAGTTCTTC. Amino acids: CASSILAGLGNEQFF.

On this clone: At the DNA level, this CDR3 is encoded by other sequences in the same sample as well. V gene TRBV15 combines with J gene TRBJ2-5; 7 nucleotides line up with TRBD2. This CDR3 contains 14 residues. The trim removed 1 base at V and 5 bases at J, leaving 4 bases unmatched. Germline assignment: CDR1 LNHNV and CDR2 YYDKDF (reference sequence). CDR3 loop: CATSRGGGTETQYF. Here the CDR3 DNA reads TGTGCCACCAGCAGAGGGGGAGGGACGGAGACCCAGTACTTC. The variable domain in full, with the rest retrieved from reference TRBV15 and TRBJ2-5, is DAMVIQNPRYQVTQFGKPVTLSCSQTLNHNVMYWYQQKSSQAPKLLFHYYDKDFNNEADTPDNFQSRRPNTSFCFLDIRSPGLGDTAMYLCATSRGGGTETQYFGPGTRLLVL.

There are a few counts of this clone. This chain links TRBV27 with TRBJ1-6; TRBD1 might be the D (6 bases). V was clipped by 8 bases and J by 2 bases, with 13 bases between them. The CDR3 consists of 15 residues. Germline CDR1 MNHEY, CDR2 SMNVEV (reference sequence). As DNA, the CDR3 is TGTGCCAGCTGTACAGGGCCTACCTATAATTCACCCCTCCACTTT. Protein product: CASCTGPTYNSPLHF.

Written as DNA, the CDR3 is TGCAGCGTTGACAGGGTTACCTACAATGAGCAGTTCTTC. Its translation is CSVDRVTYNEQFF. This chain joins TRBV29-1 and TRBJ2-1, with a tentative D call TRBD1 (5 bases). The CDR3 totals 13 residues. The V gene lost 3 bases and the J gene lost 2 bases, with 8 bases spanning the gap. Germline V lookup: CDR1 SQVTM, CDR2 ANQGSEA.

The chain recombines TRBV19 with TRBJ2-1; weak D call: TRBD1 (6 bases). The V end lost 3 bases, the J end lost 2 bases, and 17 bases lay between the germline ends. The CDR3 totals 17 residues. Germline loops: CDR1 LNHDA, CDR2 SQIVND (reference sequence). CDR3 region: CASSIGPGTPPYNEQFF. The CDR3 nucleotides read TGTGCCAGTAGTATCGGACCCGGGACACCTCCCTACAATGAGCAGTTCTTC.

The genes are TRBV28 and TRBJ1-1, with 7 bases aligning to TRBD1. The CDR3 runs 16 residues. V trimming: 5 bases; J trimming: 1 base; junction bases outside the gene matches: 10. The V gene's germline CDR1 is MDHEN and CDR2 SYDVKM. This CDR3 reads CASSLTGVYGNTEAFF. The DNA for the CDR3 is TGTGCCAGCAGTCTTACAGGGGTGTATGGGAACACTGAAGCTTTCTTT.

The J gene is TRBJ2-7, the V gene TRBV2; D might be TRBD2 (5 bases). Germline V gene data show CDR1 as SNHLY and CDR2 as FYNNEI. This CDR3 has 14 amino acids. V gave up 6 bases and J gave up 0 bases, with 12 bases separating them. CDR3: CASRTGSLSYEQYF. Here the CDR3 DNA reads TGTGCCAGCAGAACGGGGTCCCTCTCCTACGAGCAGTACTTC. Supplemented by reference TRBV2 and TRBJ2-7, the full variable domain reads EPEVTQTPSHQVTQMGQEVILRCVPISNHLYFYWYRQILGQKVEFLVSFYNNEISEKSEIFDDQFSVERPDGSNFTLKIRSTKLEDSAMYFCASRTGSLSYEQYFGPGTRLTVT.

V gene TRBV7-8 combines with J gene TRBJ1-4, with TRBD1 identical over 8 bases. The CDR3 has 19 residues. V trimming: 0 bases; J trimming: 11 bases; junction bases outside the gene matches: 20. CDR1 SGHVS and CDR2 FQNEAQ come from the germline V gene. This CDR3 is CASSLAPLNLKGQGGKLFF. CDR3 in DNA: TGTGCCAGCAGCTTAGCGCCCCTAAACTTAAAAGGACAGGGAGGGAAACTGTTTTTT.

The chain employs TRBV10-3 and TRBJ1-1; no firm D call. The CDR3 spans 14 residues. The germline V gene encodes CDR1 ENHRY and CDR2 SYGVKD. V lost 2 bases, J lost 4 bases, and 11 bases lay in between. The CDR3 DNA sequence: TGTGCCATCAGTGAGGGGCAGTACTTCACTGAAGCTTTCTTT. Amino acids: CAISEGQYFTEAFF.

The chain recombines TRBV11-2 with TRBJ2-1, with D hard to call. V lost 6 bases, J lost 8 bases, and 11 bases lay in between. CDR1 SGHAT and CDR2 FQNNGV come from the germline V gene. The CDR3 totals 12 residues. For the CDR3, the DNA is TGTGCCAGCAGAAATAAAATTGATGAGCAGTTCTTC. Translating gives CASRNKIDEQFF.

This chain joins TRBV2 and TRBJ2-5, with 7 bases aligning to TRBD2. Germline V gene data show CDR1 as SNHLY and CDR2 as FYNNEI. This CDR3 spans 17 amino acids. J gave up 3 bases and V 4 bases, and 14 bases lay outside the gene matches. CDR3 sequence reads: CASSGTGGPGEEETQYF. The CDR3 nucleotides are TGTGCCAGCAGTGGGACGGGAGGCCCCGGTGAGGAAGAGACCCAGTACTTC.

The gene calls are TRBV28 and TRBJ1-5, with TRBD1 as a possible D gene (6 bases). Trimming stripped 3 bases from V and 3 bases from J, with 9 bases between. The CDR3 is 14 amino acids. CDR1 MDHEN and CDR2 SYDVKM come from the germline V gene. The CDR3 protein is CASSFGTLNQPQHF. In DNA, the CDR3 is TGTGCCAGCAGTTTCGGGACACTCAATCAGCCCCAGCATTTT.

The chain's CDR3 is CAWSRTDRVNEKLFF. The CDR3 coding sequence is TGTGCCTGGAGTAGAACAGACAGGGTTAATGAAAAACTGTTTTTT. V and J are TRBV30 and TRBJ1-4; 7 bases are a match to TRBD1. Germline lookup yields CDR1 GTSNPN and CDR2 SVGIG (reference sequence). With 2 bases clipped from V and 4 bases from J, the junction kept 7 bases outside the gene matches. This CDR3 comprises 15 residues.